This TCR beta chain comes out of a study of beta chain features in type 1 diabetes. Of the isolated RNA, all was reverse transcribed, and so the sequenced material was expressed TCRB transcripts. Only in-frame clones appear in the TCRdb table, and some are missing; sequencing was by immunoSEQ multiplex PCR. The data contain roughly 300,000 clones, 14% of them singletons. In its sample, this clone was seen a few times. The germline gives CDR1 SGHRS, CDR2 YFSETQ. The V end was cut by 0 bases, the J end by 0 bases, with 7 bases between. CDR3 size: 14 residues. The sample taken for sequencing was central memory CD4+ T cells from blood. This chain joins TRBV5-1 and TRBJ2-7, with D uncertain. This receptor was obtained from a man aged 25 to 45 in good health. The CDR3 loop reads CASSLVGSSYEQYF. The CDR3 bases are TGCGCCAGCAGCTTGGTAGGAAGCTCCTACGAGCAGTACTTC.